This TCR beta chain came from a study of blood T cell repertoires in COVID-19. Study-wide background: Samples taken during acute and convalescent COVID-19 were collected in the United States, Italy and Spain.

The protocol was immunoSEQ multiplex PCR, while the TCRdb copy is restricted to in-frame clones and leaves out a portion. The data hold 65,000 to 90,000 clones, with approximately 90% observed a single time. Trimming pared 2 bases from V and 4 bases from J, leaving 11 bases between. CDR1 MNHNS and CDR2 SASEGT come from the germline V gene. The CDR3 contains 14 residues. The receptor's source is a man aged 45 to 65 with acute or convalescent COVID-19. The V gene is TRBV6-1, the J gene TRBJ2-5, with D maybe TRBD2 (5 bases). Input material: peripheral blood. The CDR3 DNA reads TGTGCCAGCAGTGAAAGGTATGGAGGAGAGACCCAGTACTTC. It specifies CASSERYGGETQYF.